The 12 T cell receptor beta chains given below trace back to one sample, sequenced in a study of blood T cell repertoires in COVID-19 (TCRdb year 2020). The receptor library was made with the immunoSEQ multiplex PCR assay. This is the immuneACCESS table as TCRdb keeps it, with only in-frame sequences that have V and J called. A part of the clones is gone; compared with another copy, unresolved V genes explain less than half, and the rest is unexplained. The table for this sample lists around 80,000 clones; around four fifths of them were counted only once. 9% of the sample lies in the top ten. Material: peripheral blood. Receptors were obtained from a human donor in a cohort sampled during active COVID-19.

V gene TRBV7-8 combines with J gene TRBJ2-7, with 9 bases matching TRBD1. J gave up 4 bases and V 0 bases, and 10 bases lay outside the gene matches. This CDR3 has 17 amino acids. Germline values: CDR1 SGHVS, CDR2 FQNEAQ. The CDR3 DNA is TGTGCCAGCAGCTTAGCCAAGGGGGGGACAGGGTCATACGAGCAGTACTTC. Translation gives CASSLAKGGTGSYEQYF.

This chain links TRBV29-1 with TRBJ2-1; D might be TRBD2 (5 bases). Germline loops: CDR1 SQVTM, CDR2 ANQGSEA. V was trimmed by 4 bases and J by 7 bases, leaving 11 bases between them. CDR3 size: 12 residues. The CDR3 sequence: CSVGRLANEQFF. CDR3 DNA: TGCAGCGTTGGACGGCTAGCTAATGAGCAGTTCTTC.

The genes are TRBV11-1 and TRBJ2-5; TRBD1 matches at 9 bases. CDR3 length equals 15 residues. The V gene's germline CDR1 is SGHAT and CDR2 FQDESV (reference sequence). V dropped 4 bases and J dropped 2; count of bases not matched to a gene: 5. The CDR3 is CASSSGTGIQETQYF. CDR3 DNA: TGTGCCAGCAGCTCCGGGACAGGGATTCAAGAGACCCAGTACTTC.

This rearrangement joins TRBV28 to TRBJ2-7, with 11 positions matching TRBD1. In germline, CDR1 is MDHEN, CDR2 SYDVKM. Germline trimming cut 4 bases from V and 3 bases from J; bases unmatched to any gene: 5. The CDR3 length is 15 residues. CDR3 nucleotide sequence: TGTGCCAGCAGTTCCTCGGACAGGGGGCTCTACGAGCAGTACTTC. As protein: CASSSSDRGLYEQYF.

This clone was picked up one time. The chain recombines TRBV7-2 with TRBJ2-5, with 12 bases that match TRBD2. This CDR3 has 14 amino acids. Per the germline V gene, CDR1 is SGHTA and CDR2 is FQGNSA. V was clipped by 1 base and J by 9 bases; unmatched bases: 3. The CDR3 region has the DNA TGTGCCAGCAGCTTAGGGCTAGCGGGGGGGGCCCAGTACTTC. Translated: CASSLGLAGGAQYF.

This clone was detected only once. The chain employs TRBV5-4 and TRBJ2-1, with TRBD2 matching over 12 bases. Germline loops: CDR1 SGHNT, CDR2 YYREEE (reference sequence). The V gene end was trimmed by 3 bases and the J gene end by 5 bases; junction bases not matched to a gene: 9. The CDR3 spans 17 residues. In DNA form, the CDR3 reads TGTGCCAGCAGCTCGGGACTAGCGGGCCTCCAGGACAATGAGCAGTTCTTC. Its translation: CASSSGLAGLQDNEQFF.

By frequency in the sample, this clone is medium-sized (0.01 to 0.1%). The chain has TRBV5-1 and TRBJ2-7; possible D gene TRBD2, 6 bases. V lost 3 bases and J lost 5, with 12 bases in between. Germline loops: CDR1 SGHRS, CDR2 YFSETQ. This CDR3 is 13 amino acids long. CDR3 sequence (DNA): TGCGCCAGCAGCTCTCTAGCGACCGACGAGCAGTACTTC. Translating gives CASSSLATDEQYF.

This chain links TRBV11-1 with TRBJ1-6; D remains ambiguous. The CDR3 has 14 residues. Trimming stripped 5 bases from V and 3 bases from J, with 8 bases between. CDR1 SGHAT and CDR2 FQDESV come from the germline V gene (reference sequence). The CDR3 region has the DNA TGTGCCAGCAGCCCGGGAAACTATAATTCACCCCTCCACTTT. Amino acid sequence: CASSPGNYNSPLHF.

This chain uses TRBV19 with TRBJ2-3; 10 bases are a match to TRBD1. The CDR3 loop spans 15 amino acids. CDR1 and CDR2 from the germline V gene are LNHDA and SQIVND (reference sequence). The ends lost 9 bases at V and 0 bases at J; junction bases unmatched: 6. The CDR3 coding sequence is TGTGCCAGCAAGACAGGGGGCGCGAGCACAGATACGCAGTATTTT. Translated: CASKTGGASTDTQYF.

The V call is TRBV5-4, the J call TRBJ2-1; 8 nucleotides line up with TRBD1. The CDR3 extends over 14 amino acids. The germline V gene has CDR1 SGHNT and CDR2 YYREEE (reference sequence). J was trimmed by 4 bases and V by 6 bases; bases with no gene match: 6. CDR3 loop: CASNPTGEYNEQFF. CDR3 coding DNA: TGTGCCAGCAACCCGACAGGGGAATACAATGAGCAGTTCTTC.

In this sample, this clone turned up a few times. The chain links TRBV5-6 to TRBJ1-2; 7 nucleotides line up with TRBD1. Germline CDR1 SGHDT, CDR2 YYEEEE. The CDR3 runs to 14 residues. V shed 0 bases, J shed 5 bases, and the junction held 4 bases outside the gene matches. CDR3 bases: TGTGCCAGCAGCTTGGATGGACAGGCTTATGGCTACACCTTC. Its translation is CASSLDGQAYGYTF.

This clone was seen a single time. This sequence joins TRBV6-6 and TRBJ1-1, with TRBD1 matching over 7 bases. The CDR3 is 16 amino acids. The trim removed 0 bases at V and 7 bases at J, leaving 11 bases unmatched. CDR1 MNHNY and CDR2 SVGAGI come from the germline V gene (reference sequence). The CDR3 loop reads CASSYSIGARQGEAFF. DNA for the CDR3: TGTGCCAGCAGTTACTCGATTGGGGCTCGACAGGGTGAAGCTTTCTTT.